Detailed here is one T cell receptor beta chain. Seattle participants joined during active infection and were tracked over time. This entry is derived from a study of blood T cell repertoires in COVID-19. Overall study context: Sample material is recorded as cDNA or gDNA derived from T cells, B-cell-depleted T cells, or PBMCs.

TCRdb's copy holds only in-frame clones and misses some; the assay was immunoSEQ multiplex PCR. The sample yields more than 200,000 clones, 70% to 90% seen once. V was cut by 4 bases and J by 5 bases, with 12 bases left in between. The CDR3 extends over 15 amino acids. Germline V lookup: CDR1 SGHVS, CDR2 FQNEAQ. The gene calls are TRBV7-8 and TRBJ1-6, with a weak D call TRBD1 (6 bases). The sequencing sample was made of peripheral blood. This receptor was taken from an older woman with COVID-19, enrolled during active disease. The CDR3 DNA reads TGTGCCAGCAGCTCATCTAGGACAGATAATTCACCCCTCCACTTT. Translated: CASSSSRTDNSPLHF.